Each of the 18 T cell receptor beta chains below was sequenced from the same sample in a study of a mutant IDH1 vaccine in newly diagnosed glioma. Their specific antigens are unknown. Stated time point: week 11, during vaccination. Vaccinated patients received 300 ug of mutant IDH1 20-mer peptide per dose, with topical imiquimod. Measured with immunoSEQ multiplex PCR; TCRdb has only the in-frame clones, and not every one. Of roughly 70,000 clones listed, 70% to 85% are singletons. The input for sequencing was PBMCs, taken from a glioma patient whose treatment included an IDH1 peptide vaccine. These receptors all stem from a woman aged 50 to 65 with glioma.

The J gene is TRBJ1-1, the V gene TRBV27; D remains unclear. Germline-derived CDR1 and CDR2 are MNHEY and SMNVEV (reference sequence). The ends were cut back, 8 bases at V and 4 bases at J, with 11 bases in the middle. The CDR3 has 12 residues. The DNA of the CDR3 is TGTGCCAGCCGGAGCCCCGGCACTGAAGCTTTCTTT. Protein product: CASRSPGTEAFF.

This rearrangement joins TRBV6-6 to TRBJ1-2; D is unresolved. CDR1 is MNHNY and CDR2 is SVGAGI in the germline V gene (reference sequence). The CDR3 loop spans 15 amino acids. The V and J ends lost 2 bases and 8 bases respectively, with 18 bases between them. The CDR3 DNA reads TGTGCCAGCAGTTACCCATCTTCAGAAGTAGAAGGCTACACCTTC. Translated, it gives CASSYPSSEVEGYTF.

The table lists this clone with a few counts. The V call is TRBV10-1, the J call TRBJ2-7, with D perhaps TRBD1 or TRBD2 (5 bases each). With 0 bases removed from V and 9 bases from J, the gap between germline ends came to 15 bases. This CDR3 contains 14 residues. Per the germline V gene, CDR1 is WNHNN and CDR2 is SYGVQD (reference sequence). This chain's CDR3 is CASSESSGSRGQYF. The CDR3 nucleotides are TGCGCCAGCAGTGAGTCTTCGGGGTCGAGGGGGCAGTACTTC.

The rearrangement joins TRBV4-3 to TRBJ2-7, with 7 bases aligning to TRBD2. The germline V gene encodes CDR1 LGHNA and CDR2 YSLEER. J lost 2 bases, V lost 0 bases, and 4 bases had no gene match. The CDR3 is 15 residues long. CDR3: CASSQDRRGAYEQYF. The CDR3 coding sequence is TGCGCCAGCAGCCAAGATCGTCGGGGGGCCTACGAGCAGTACTTC.

The CDR3 here is CASSWGPGNTIYF. The DNA for the CDR3 is TGTGCCAGCAGCTGGGGGCCAGGAAACACCATATATTTT. The chain uses TRBV5-4 and TRBJ1-3, with D possibly being TRBD1 (6 bases). CDR3 length: 13 residues. The germline CDR1 and CDR2 sequences are SGHNT and YYREEE (reference sequence). Trimming removed 3 bases from V and 4 bases from J, with 8 bases in between. The variable domain in full, completed from reference TRBV5-4 and TRBJ1-3, reads ETGVTQSPTHLIKTRGQQVTLRCSSQSGHNTVSWYQQALGQGPQFIFQYYREEENGRGNFPPRFSGLQFPNYSSELNVNALELDDSALYLCASSWGPGNTIYFGEGSWLTVV.

This sequence joins TRBV5-5 and TRBJ1-1; D gene unclear. Trimming stripped 0 bases from V and 0 bases from J, with 9 bases between. CDR3 length: 15 residues. CDR1 and CDR2 (germline): SGHKS, YYEKEE (reference sequence). For the CDR3, the DNA is TGTGCCAGCAGCTTGGCCGTGTCCATGAACACTGAAGCTTTCTTT. Its protein product is CASSLAVSMNTEAFF.

V is TRBV5-4 and J is TRBJ2-3, with TRBD1 identical over 8 bases. The germline V gene has CDR1 SGHNT and CDR2 YYREEE (reference sequence). The J segment lost 2 bases and the V segment lost 1 base, leaving 0 bases of the junction unmatched. The CDR3 consists of 14 residues. The CDR3 reads CASSLQGATDTQYF. The CDR3, as DNA: TGTGCCAGCAGCTTGCAGGGGGCCACAGATACGCAGTATTTT.

The rearrangement uses TRBV6-1 and TRBJ2-7; tentative D call: TRBD1 (5 bases). From germline, CDR1 is MNHNS and CDR2 SASEGT. The CDR3 runs to 14 residues. The V end was cut by 0 bases, the J end by 2 bases, with 8 bases between. Here the CDR3 reads CASSEAAQAYEQYF. The CDR3 nucleotides are TGTGCCAGCAGTGAAGCGGCACAGGCCTACGAGCAGTACTTC.

The V gene is TRBV7-6, the J gene TRBJ1-2; D is uncertain. Germline CDR1 SGHVS, CDR2 FNYEAQ. V lost 5 bases and J lost 3, with 13 bases in between. This CDR3 comprises 14 residues. CDR3 in amino acids: CASSPKTVDYGYTF. DNA for the CDR3: TGTGCCAGCAGCCCCAAGACCGTGGACTATGGCTACACCTTC.

This clone turned up a few times. J is TRBJ1-1 and V is TRBV6-1; no definite D call. This CDR3 contains 14 residues. Germline loops: CDR1 MNHNS, CDR2 SASEGT. V gave up 4 bases and J gave up 1 base, with 10 bases separating them. Here the CDR3 DNA reads TGTGCCAGCAGTGTGGAGGTAGGGAACACTGAAGCTTTCTTT. It translates to CASSVEVGNTEAFF.

The CDR3 DNA reads as TGTGCCAGCAGCCCCCGGGACAGGGGCCACGACTCTGGAAACACCATATATTTT. It specifies CASSPRDRGHDSGNTIYF. The chain links TRBV4-2 to TRBJ1-3; 10 nucleotides match TRBD1. Germline values: CDR1 LGHNA, CDR2 YNFKEQ. V trimming: 4 bases; J trimming: 0 bases; junction bases outside the gene matches: 9. The CDR3 loop spans 18 amino acids.

This clone is a singleton in its sample. V gene TRBV7-8 combines with J gene TRBJ2-7; D may be TRBD2 (6 bases). This CDR3 is built from 14 residues. Per the germline V gene, CDR1 is SGHVS and CDR2 is FQNEAQ. Trimming took 5 bases from V and 6 from J, leaving 17 bases between them. The CDR3 protein is CASSLGPKRVEQYF. CDR3 DNA: TGTGCCAGCAGCCTTGGTCCCAAGCGGGTCGAGCAGTACTTC.

The rearrangement joins TRBV9 to TRBJ2-7; 8 bases map to TRBD1. This CDR3 is built from 14 residues. Germline V CDR1 and CDR2: SGDLS, YYNGEE. V lost 5 bases, J lost 2 bases, and 6 bases stayed unmatched. The CDR3 reads CASSTGTGPYEQYF. CDR3 nucleotide sequence: TGTGCCAGCAGTACCGGGACAGGACCCTACGAGCAGTACTTC.

V gene TRBV6-5 combines with J gene TRBJ1-5; no firm D call. Trimming took 4 bases from V and 6 from J, leaving 16 bases between them. This CDR3 region has 15 residues. Per germline, CDR1 MNHEY and CDR2 SVGAGI. The CDR3 loop reads CASSFTRDVGQPQHF. CDR3 coding DNA: TGTGCCAGCAGTTTCACCCGTGATGTGGGTCAGCCCCAGCATTTT.

The chain uses TRBV11-2 and TRBJ2-7, with D perhaps TRBD1 (5 bases). Per germline, CDR1 SGHAT and CDR2 FQNNGV. V shed 4 bases and J shed 2 bases, with 9 bases lying between them. The CDR3 contains 13 residues. CDR3 amino acids: CASSSSTAYEQYF. DNA for the CDR3: TGTGCCAGCAGCTCCTCGACAGCCTACGAGCAGTACTTC.

This chain uses TRBV18 with TRBJ1-2; 7 bases line up with TRBD1. This CDR3 is 14 amino acids long. The V and J ends lost 3 bases and 6 bases, in that order; junction bases with no gene match: 7. The germline gives CDR1 KGHSH, CDR2 LQKENI. CDR3 in DNA: TGTGCCAGCTCACCGGGACAGCATTTGGATGGCTACACCTTC. The encoded protein is CASSPGQHLDGYTF.

This chain links TRBV29-1 with TRBJ1-5, with a possible D match to TRBD1 (5 bases). The V end was cut by 4 bases, the J end by 5 bases, with 12 bases between. The germline gives CDR1 SQVTM, CDR2 ANQGSEA. There are 13 residues in the CDR3. CDR3: CSVGSGRYQPQHF. CDR3 sequence (DNA): TGCAGCGTTGGTTCAGGGAGATATCAGCCCCAGCATTTT.

The gene calls are TRBV7-2 and TRBJ2-1, with TRBD2 matching over 9 bases. The V gene's germline CDR1 is SGHTA and CDR2 FQGNSA. Unmatched junction bases numbered 5, after V lost 5 bases and J lost 0 bases. CDR3 length equals 16 residues. The CDR3 sequence is CASSLSGGISYNEQFF. CDR3 sequence (DNA): TGTGCCAGCAGCCTGAGCGGGGGGATCTCCTACAATGAGCAGTTCTTC.